The rows below give T cell receptor beta chains drawn from one sample of a study of cytomegalovirus exposure and HLA in healthy donors. Libraries were prepared by immunoSEQ multiplex PCR; TCRdb keeps only in-frame clonotypes and omits some of them. Found here are approximately 280,000 clones, 86% of them singletons; the top ten hold over 0.95%. The sequencing sample was made of PBMCs. The receptors originated from a woman aged 18 to 35 in good health and CMV-seronegative. The CDR3 runs from the conserved cysteine through the conserved F or W. The order of the fields is CDR3 length, D gene, V gene, J gene, clone size, CDR3 DNA, CDR3 protein. The D gene is left open where the match is weak. Clone size is shown for a subset of rows, as once, few, many or a class of expanded clone.

cdr3_length: 16
d_call: TRBD1
v_call: TRBV7-7
j_call: TRBJ2-5
clone_size: NA
cdr3_nt: TGTGCCAGCAGCACCTGGACAGGGGGCGGACAAGAGACCCAGTACTTC
cdr3_aa: CASSTWTGGGQETQYF

cdr3_length: 14
d_call: NA
v_call: TRBV10-3
j_call: TRBJ2-1
clone_size: NA
cdr3_nt: TGTGCCATCAGTTACGAGCAGGTCTACAATGAGCAGTTCTTC
cdr3_aa: CAISYEQVYNEQFF

cdr3_length: 15
d_call: TRBD1
v_call: TRBV10-3
j_call: TRBJ1-5
clone_size: NA
cdr3_nt: TGTGCCATCAGTGAGGGACAGGGCGGGAATCAGCCCCAGCATTTT
cdr3_aa: CAISEGQGGNQPQHF

cdr3_length: 15
d_call: TRBD1
v_call: TRBV5-4
j_call: TRBJ2-5
clone_size: once
cdr3_nt: TGTGCCAGCAGCACCGGACAGGCGCCAACGGAGACCCAGTACTTC
cdr3_aa: CASSTGQAPTETQYF

cdr3_length: 14
d_call: TRBD1
v_call: TRBV6-5
j_call: TRBJ2-7
clone_size: NA
cdr3_nt: TGTGCCAGCAGTTATGCAGGGGGCGCTTACGAGCAGTACTTC
cdr3_aa: CASSYAGGAYEQYF

cdr3_length: 15
d_call: TRBD1
v_call: TRBV27
j_call: TRBJ1-6
clone_size: NA
cdr3_nt: TGTGCCAGCAGTTTATCGGGACAGGGTAGGTCACCCCTCCACTTT
cdr3_aa: CASSLSGQGRSPLHF

cdr3_length: 16
d_call: NA
v_call: TRBV14
j_call: TRBJ1-3
clone_size: NA
cdr3_nt: TGTGCCAGCAGCCAAGATCGAGGGTCCTCTGGAAACACCATATATTTT
cdr3_aa: CASSQDRGSSGNTIYF

cdr3_length: 15
d_call: TRBD1
v_call: TRBV5-1
j_call: TRBJ2-1
clone_size: once
cdr3_nt: TGCGCCAGCAGCCAACCCGGGACAGGACACAATGAGCAGTTCTTC
cdr3_aa: CASSQPGTGHNEQFF

cdr3_length: 15
d_call: NA
v_call: TRBV2
j_call: TRBJ2-1
clone_size: NA
cdr3_nt: TGTGCCAGCAGTGAATTCAAGGGGGCCTACAATGAGCAGTTCTTC
cdr3_aa: CASSEFKGAYNEQFF

cdr3_length: 15
d_call: TRBD1
v_call: TRBV5-1
j_call: TRBJ2-1
clone_size: NA
cdr3_nt: TGCGCCAGCAGCTTCCGGGACAGGGCTGGCAATGAGCAGTTCTTC
cdr3_aa: CASSFRDRAGNEQFF

cdr3_length: 17
d_call: NA
v_call: TRBV27
j_call: TRBJ2-6
clone_size: NA
cdr3_nt: TGTGCCAGCAGTTTATGGGGGGAGTACTCTGGGGCCAACGTCCTGACTTTC
cdr3_aa: CASSLWGEYSGANVLTF

cdr3_length: 14
d_call: TRBD1
v_call: TRBV5-1
j_call: TRBJ1-4
clone_size: NA
cdr3_nt: TGCGCCAGCAGCTTGGGACAGGGGGACGAAAAACTGTTTTTT
cdr3_aa: CASSLGQGDEKLFF

cdr3_length: 14
d_call: TRBD2
v_call: TRBV29-1
j_call: TRBJ2-7
clone_size: NA
cdr3_nt: TGCAGCGTTGCCCCGACTAGCGGGGGGGGCGAGCAGTACTTC
cdr3_aa: CSVAPTSGGGEQYF

cdr3_length: 13
d_call: NA
v_call: TRBV28
j_call: TRBJ2-1
clone_size: NA
cdr3_nt: TGTGCCAGCAGTTTGGAGGGGTACAATGAGCAGTTCTTC
cdr3_aa: CASSLEGYNEQFF

cdr3_length: 16
d_call: TRBD1
v_call: TRBV4-1
j_call: TRBJ1-5
clone_size: NA
cdr3_nt: TGCGCCAGCAGCCCCCGGACAGGGCCCTTCGATCAGCCCCAGCATTTT
cdr3_aa: CASSPRTGPFDQPQHF

cdr3_length: 12
d_call: NA
v_call: TRBV6-5
j_call: TRBJ2-3
clone_size: NA
cdr3_nt: TGTGCCAGCAGATCTAGCACAGATACGCAGTATTTT
cdr3_aa: CASRSSTDTQYF

cdr3_length: 15
d_call: NA
v_call: TRBV13
j_call: TRBJ1-1
clone_size: NA
cdr3_nt: TGTGCCAGCAGCTTATACAGGGTACTGCTCACTGAAGCTTTCTTT
cdr3_aa: CASSLYRVLLTEAFF

cdr3_length: 14
d_call: NA
v_call: TRBV6-4
j_call: TRBJ1-2
clone_size: NA
cdr3_nt: TGTGCCAGCAGTGACGGGCAGGGAATCTCTGGCTACACCTTC
cdr3_aa: CASSDGQGISGYTF

cdr3_length: 15
d_call: TRBD2
v_call: TRBV10-2
j_call: TRBJ2-3
clone_size: NA
cdr3_nt: TGCGCCAGCATTGACGGGGGGGAAAGCACAGATACGCAGTATTTT
cdr3_aa: CASIDGGESTDTQYF

cdr3_length: 15
d_call: TRBD1
v_call: TRBV27
j_call: TRBJ2-1
clone_size: NA
cdr3_nt: TGTGCCAGCAGTTCCGGGACAGGGCCCTACAATGAGCAGTTCTTC
cdr3_aa: CASSSGTGPYNEQFF

cdr3_length: 16
d_call: NA
v_call: TRBV6-5
j_call: TRBJ2-3
clone_size: NA
cdr3_nt: TGTGCCAGCAGTTACTCGGGGGGAGGCCAGACAGATACGCAGTATTTT
cdr3_aa: CASSYSGGGQTDTQYF

cdr3_length: 18
d_call: TRBD2
v_call: TRBV19
j_call: TRBJ2-5
clone_size: NA
cdr3_nt: TGTGCCAGTAGTCCCCACCTCTACGGACTAGCGGGACAAGAGACCCAGTACTTC
cdr3_aa: CASSPHLYGLAGQETQYF

cdr3_length: 15
d_call: NA
v_call: TRBV6-6
j_call: TRBJ1-2
clone_size: once
cdr3_nt: TGTGCCAGCAGCCCCCCTGGAGGCTACGACTATGGCTACACCTTC
cdr3_aa: CASSPPGGYDYGYTF

cdr3_length: 11
d_call: NA
v_call: TRBV20-1
j_call: TRBJ2-7
clone_size: NA
cdr3_nt: TGCAGTGCTAACGAGGGATACGAGCAGTACTTC
cdr3_aa: CSANEGYEQYF

cdr3_length: 16
d_call: TRBD2
v_call: TRBV5-4
j_call: TRBJ2-5
clone_size: NA
cdr3_nt: TGTGCCAGCAGCTTGGAGGGCGGGGGTTTCCAAGAGACCCAGTACTTC
cdr3_aa: CASSLEGGGFQETQYF

cdr3_length: 13
d_call: NA
v_call: TRBV6-1
j_call: TRBJ2-7
clone_size: NA
cdr3_nt: TGTGCCAGCAGTGGACAGGCTCGGGGCGAGCAGTACTTC
cdr3_aa: CASSGQARGEQYF

cdr3_length: 14
d_call: NA
v_call: TRBV11-2
j_call: TRBJ1-1
clone_size: NA
cdr3_nt: TGTGCCAGCAGCCCTGGTGGCATGAACACTGAAGCTTTCTTT
cdr3_aa: CASSPGGMNTEAFF

cdr3_length: 13
d_call: NA
v_call: TRBV19
j_call: TRBJ2-7
clone_size: NA
cdr3_nt: TGTGCCAGTAGTACGACGACAGTCTACGAGCAGTACTTC
cdr3_aa: CASSTTTVYEQYF

cdr3_length: 12
d_call: NA
v_call: TRBV4-1
j_call: TRBJ2-7
clone_size: NA
cdr3_nt: TGCGCCAGCAGCCAGAGCTCCTACGAGCAGTACTTC
cdr3_aa: CASSQSSYEQYF

cdr3_length: 14
d_call: NA
v_call: TRBV6-5
j_call: TRBJ2-7
clone_size: NA
cdr3_nt: TGTGCCAGCAGTTACACAAGGGGCCTTTACGAGCAGTACTTC
cdr3_aa: CASSYTRGLYEQYF

cdr3_length: 16
d_call: TRBD1
v_call: TRBV5-5
j_call: TRBJ2-2
clone_size: few
cdr3_nt: TGTGCCAGCAGCCACCGGGACAGGGGTATGGCCGGGGAGCTGTTTTTT
cdr3_aa: CASSHRDRGMAGELFF

cdr3_length: 15
d_call: NA
v_call: TRBV27
j_call: TRBJ2-3
clone_size: NA
cdr3_nt: TGTGCCAGCAGTTTATTACCAGGGGCAGCAGATACGCAGTATTTT
cdr3_aa: CASSLLPGAADTQYF

cdr3_length: 15
d_call: NA
v_call: TRBV5-6
j_call: TRBJ1-1
clone_size: once
cdr3_nt: TGTGCCAGCAGCCGATTCGTGGCGGGAAGGACTGAAGCTTTCTTT
cdr3_aa: CASSRFVAGRTEAFF

cdr3_length: 15
d_call: TRBD2
v_call: TRBV27
j_call: TRBJ2-1
clone_size: NA
cdr3_nt: TGTGCCAGCAGTTTCTTCGCGGGGGGGTACAATGAGCAGTTCTTC
cdr3_aa: CASSFFAGGYNEQFF

cdr3_length: 18
d_call: TRBD2
v_call: TRBV9
j_call: TRBJ2-1
clone_size: NA
cdr3_nt: TGTGCCAGCAGCGTAGACGAGCTTTGGGCGGGGGCCTACAATGAGCAGTTCTTC
cdr3_aa: CASSVDELWAGAYNEQFF

cdr3_length: 14
d_call: TRBD1
v_call: TRBV30
j_call: TRBJ2-7
clone_size: NA
cdr3_nt: TGTGCCTGGAGTATCGGGAACAGGGACAGGGAAGGAAACTTC
cdr3_aa: CAWSIGNRDREGNF

cdr3_length: 16
d_call: TRBD2
v_call: TRBV30
j_call: TRBJ2-3
clone_size: NA
cdr3_nt: TGTGCCTGGAGTTGGACTAGCGGGAGAATTGGAGATACGCAGTATTTT
cdr3_aa: CAWSWTSGRIGDTQYF

cdr3_length: 17
d_call: NA
v_call: TRBV21-1
j_call: TRBJ1-4
clone_size: once
cdr3_nt: TGTGCCAGCAGCAAAGAGGTGACAGCTACAACTAATGAAAAACTGTTTTTT
cdr3_aa: CASSKEVTATTNEKLFF

cdr3_length: 12
d_call: NA
v_call: TRBV10-3
j_call: TRBJ1-5
clone_size: NA
cdr3_nt: TGTGCCATCAGTGAGAACGAGCAGCCCCAGCATTTT
cdr3_aa: CAISENEQPQHF

cdr3_length: 13
d_call: NA
v_call: TRBV5-4
j_call: TRBJ1-2
clone_size: few
cdr3_nt: TGTGCCAGCAGCCCAAACTTGTCCTATGGCTACACCTTC
cdr3_aa: CASSPNLSYGYTF

cdr3_length: 16
d_call: NA
v_call: TRBV15
j_call: TRBJ1-5
clone_size: NA
cdr3_nt: TGTGCCACCAGCATGGAGGGTCCGAAGGTCAATCAGCCCCAGCATTTT
cdr3_aa: CATSMEGPKVNQPQHF

cdr3_length: 14
d_call: TRBD1
v_call: TRBV6-5
j_call: TRBJ1-5
clone_size: NA
cdr3_nt: TGTGCCAGCAGTTACGGGACAGAAAATCAGCCCCAGCATTTT
cdr3_aa: CASSYGTENQPQHF

cdr3_length: 16
d_call: TRBD1
v_call: TRBV7-9
j_call: TRBJ1-5
clone_size: NA
cdr3_nt: TGTGCCAGCAGCCCTTGGACAGGGGGCCGGAATCAGCCCCAGCATTTT
cdr3_aa: CASSPWTGGRNQPQHF

cdr3_length: 18
d_call: TRBD2
v_call: TRBV19
j_call: TRBJ2-3
clone_size: NA
cdr3_nt: TGTGCCAGTAGTATTCTTGCTAGCGGGAGGGCCGGGGCAGATACGCAGTATTTT
cdr3_aa: CASSILASGRAGADTQYF

cdr3_length: 14
d_call: NA
v_call: TRBV19
j_call: TRBJ2-7
clone_size: NA
cdr3_nt: TGTGCCAGTAGTATAGGCCTAGAAATCTACGAGCAGTACTTC
cdr3_aa: CASSIGLEIYEQYF

cdr3_length: 11
d_call: NA
v_call: TRBV30
j_call: TRBJ2-7
clone_size: few
cdr3_nt: TGTGCCTGGAGTGTACGGTACGAGCAGTACTTC
cdr3_aa: CAWSVRYEQYF